The 23 T cell receptor beta chains in this list originate from one sample, sequenced in a study of T-cell reconstitution after alpha-beta-depleted transplantation in children. TCRbeta library construction was performed incorporating unique molecular identifiers. TCRdb reprocessed the PCR reads via MiXCR and lists one record per CDR3 protein. The table shows a few hundred thousand distinct CDR3 sequences, with roughly 16% occurring only once. The source was PBMCs, mostly from graft donor cells, collected 360 days after TCRalphabeta/CD19-depleted stem cell transplant. These receptors were taken from a boy under two years old who had a stem cell transplant for Wiskott-Aldrich syndrome, so the T cells may come from the graft donor.

This clonotype was found a few times. The V call is TRBV5-1, the J call TRBJ2-1; TRBD1 might be the D (6 bases). V was pared by 4 bases and J by 9 bases, with 17 bases between. The CDR3 is 14 amino acids. The germline V gene has CDR1 SGHRS and CDR2 YFSETQ. This CDR3 is CASSPQGPPGEQFF. CDR3 nucleotide sequence: TGCGCCAGCAGCCCTCAGGGGCCGCCGGGTGAGCAGTTCTTC.

The chain is built from TRBV6-1 and TRBJ2-2; possibly TRBD1 or TRBD2 for D (6 bases each). The germline CDR1 and CDR2 sequences are MNHNS and SASEGT. V was clipped by 2 bases and J by 6 bases, with 10 bases between them. The CDR3 has 14 residues. CDR3 residues: CASSEWGAAGELFF. The CDR3, as DNA: TGTGCCAGCAGTGAATGGGGGGCAGCCGGGGAGCTGTTTTTT.

The chain is built from TRBV27 and TRBJ2-7, with TRBD1 matching 9 bases. Trimming took 3 bases from V and 4 from J; bases not matched to a gene: 10. The CDR3 is 16 residues long. CDR1 MNHEY and CDR2 SMNVEV come from the germline V gene (reference sequence). In DNA form, the CDR3 reads TGTGCCAGCAGTTTGGGACAGGGAGTTTTTTTATACGAGCAGTACTTC. Translation gives CASSLGQGVFLYEQYF.

V is TRBV10-3 and J is TRBJ2-3; 14 bases match TRBD2. The CDR3 extends over 15 amino acids. CDR1 and CDR2 from the germline V gene are ENHRY and SYGVKD. The ends lost 6 bases at V and 4 bases at J; junction bases unmatched: 3. The CDR3 bases are TGTGCCATCAGCGGGACTAGCGGGAGTCCAGATACGCAGTATTTT. This translates into CAISGTSGSPDTQYF.

The chain couples TRBV20-1 to TRBJ2-3; D unresolved. V shed 3 bases and J shed 2 bases, with 9 bases lying between them. The CDR3 runs 13 residues. The V gene's germline CDR1 is DFQATT and CDR2 SNEGSKA (reference sequence). The CDR3, as DNA: TGCAGTGCTAGTTTCATCGACACAGATACGCAGTATTTT. It codes for CSASFIDTDTQYF.

The CDR3 region has the DNA TGCAGCGTGCAGACAGGGACCGGCAATCAGCCCCAGCATTTT. Translation gives CSVQTGTGNQPQHF. The chain couples TRBV29-1 to TRBJ1-5; TRBD1 aligns across 7 bases. Germline V lookup: CDR1 SQVTM, CDR2 ANQGSEA. The CDR3 extends over 14 amino acids. V trimming: 6 bases; J trimming: 2 bases; junction bases outside the gene matches: 7. The whole variable domain, filled in from reference TRBV29-1 and TRBJ1-5, reads SAVISQKPSRDICQRGTSLTIQCQVDSQVTMMFWYRQQPGQSLTLIATANQGSEATYESGFVIDKFPISRPNLTFSTLTVSNMSPEDSSIYLCSVQTGTGNQPQHFGDGTRLSIL.

The rearrangement uses TRBV5-1 and TRBJ1-1; tentatively, D is TRBD1 (5 bases). The CDR3 is made up of 13 amino acids. Per the germline V gene, CDR1 is SGHRS and CDR2 is YFSETQ. Trimming cost V 0 bases and J 7 bases, with 10 bases left between them. In DNA, the CDR3 is TGCGCCAGCAGCTTGGTTCCAGGGATTGAAGCTTTCTTT. As protein: CASSLVPGIEAFF.

This chain joins TRBV5-1 and TRBJ2-5; D possibly matches TRBD1 or TRBD2 (6 bases each). Germline lookup yields CDR1 SGHRS and CDR2 YFSETQ. The V gene lost 4 bases and the J gene lost 9 bases, with 16 bases spanning the gap. The CDR3 is made up of 13 amino acids. The CDR3 sequence: CASSVPGAEAQYF. The CDR3 nucleotides are TGCGCCAGCAGCGTACCGGGGGCTGAGGCCCAGTACTTC.

The genes are TRBV5-1 and TRBJ2-5; D might be TRBD2 (5 bases). Trimming cost V 4 bases and J 0 bases, with 19 bases left between them. The CDR3 is 17 residues long. The germline gives CDR1 SGHRS, CDR2 YFSETQ. The CDR3 coding sequence is TGCGCCAGCAGCCTACGACTCCGGGGATCCCACCAAGAGACCCAGTACTTC. This translates into CASSLRLRGSHQETQYF.

This clonotype has only a few counts. The chain recombines TRBV29-1 with TRBJ1-2; D unclear. Deletions cut 7 bases from V and 7 bases from J, with 16 bases between. Germline V gives CDR1 SQVTM, CDR2 ANQGSEA. The CDR3 has 12 amino acids. CDR3 region: CSAAMDSGGYTF. CDR3 coding DNA: TGCAGCGCTGCCATGGATTCTGGTGGCTACACCTTC.

The chain employs TRBV7-2 and TRBJ2-5; 10 nucleotides align to TRBD2. After removal of 2 bases from V and 2 bases from J, the junction contained 8 bases not matched to a gene. The CDR3 contains 17 residues. Germline CDR1 SGHTA, CDR2 FQGNSA. The CDR3 region is CASSLRLSGGVQETQYF. CDR3 DNA: TGTGCCAGCAGCTTAAGGTTGAGCGGGGGGGTTCAAGAGACCCAGTACTTC.

The sample holds a few counts of this clonotype. The chain has TRBV6-2 or TRBV6-3 and TRBJ2-1, with no clear D. V was clipped by 3 bases and J by 10 bases, with 7 bases between them. CDR1 and CDR2 from the germline V gene are MNHEY and SVGEGT. The CDR3 is made up of 11 amino acids. CDR3 amino acids: CASSYVSEQFF. The CDR3 DNA reads TGTGCCAGCAGTTATGTATCCGAGCAGTTCTTC.

This clonotype was seen ten or more times. The chain is built from TRBV9 and TRBJ2-5; D may correspond to TRBD1 or TRBD2 (6 bases each). The CDR3 runs 15 residues. Between the trimmed V and J ends, which lost 0 bases and 4 bases, there was a span of 13 bases. CDR1 is SGDLS, CDR2 YYNGEE, per germline. CDR3 residues: CASSVDGGRGETQYF. DNA for the CDR3: TGTGCCAGCAGCGTAGATGGGGGGCGTGGAGAGACCCAGTACTTC.

The genes are TRBV6-2 or TRBV6-3 and TRBJ2-6; TRBD2 aligns across 10 bases. Germline-derived CDR1 and CDR2 are MNHEY and SVGEGT. J gave up 0 bases and V 10 bases, and 6 bases lay outside the gene matches. CDR3 length: 16 residues. CDR3 DNA sequence: TGTGCCACCTGGACTAGCGGAATCTCTGGGGCCAACGTCCTGACTTTC. Its protein product is CATWTSGISGANVLTF.

This clonotype appeared a few times. The CDR3 here is CASSPPGLPLGNTQYF. The CDR3 DNA sequence: TGTGCCAGCTCACCACCGGGACTCCCATTGGGGAATACGCAGTATTTT. The rearrangement uses TRBV18 and TRBJ2-3, with D perhaps matching TRBD2 (6 bases). Germline assignment: CDR1 KGHSH and CDR2 LQKENI. This CDR3 region has 16 residues. With 0 bases removed from V and 7 bases from J, the gap between germline ends came to 17 bases. Full variable domain (missing parts from reference TRBV18 and TRBJ2-3): NAGVMQNPRHLVRRRGQEARLRCSPMKGHSHVYWYRQLPEEGLKFMVYLQKENIIDESGMPKERFSAEFPKEGPSILRIQQVVRGDSAAYFCASSPPGLPLGNTQYFGPGTRLTVL.

The J gene is TRBJ1-5, the V gene TRBV6-5, with 7 bases matching TRBD1. There are 18 residues in the CDR3. V dropped 4 bases and J dropped 5; count of bases not matched to a gene: 17. Germline CDR1 MNHEY, CDR2 SVGAGI. The CDR3 protein is CASSFHPWTGPVDQPQHF. The CDR3 DNA reads TGTGCCAGCAGTTTCCACCCCTGGACAGGCCCGGTGGATCAGCCCCAGCATTTT.

The chain joins TRBV20-1 to TRBJ1-1; no clear D. There are 15 residues in the CDR3. The germline gives CDR1 DFQATT, CDR2 SNEGSKA (reference sequence). V was cut by 2 bases and J by 1 base, with 14 bases left in between. The CDR3 sequence: CSARWGGKRNTEAFF. The CDR3 nucleotides read TGCAGTGCTAGATGGGGAGGTAAGCGGAACACTGAAGCTTTCTTT.

In its sample, this clonotype was seen a few times. This sequence joins TRBV29-1 and TRBJ2-7, with 8 bases matching TRBD1. CDR1 is SQVTM, CDR2 ANQGSEA, per germline. Losses at the gene ends were 0 bases for V and 0 bases for J; bases not matched to a gene: 7. The CDR3 is 16 amino acids. CDR3 nucleotide sequence: TGCAGCGTTGAAGATCCGAGTACAGGGGGCTCCTACGAGCAGTACTTC. Its protein is CSVEDPSTGGSYEQYF.

The rearrangement links TRBV9 to TRBJ2-3; the match to TRBD2 covers 11 bases. The junction had 9 bases not matched to a gene; V was cut back by 1 base and J by 2 bases. CDR1 SGDLS and CDR2 YYNGEE come from the germline V gene. CDR3 size: 18 residues. The CDR3 loop is CASSVSLGGLAVTDTQYF. DNA for the CDR3: TGTGCCAGCAGCGTATCGCTGGGGGGACTAGCGGTCACAGATACGCAGTATTTT.

This clonotype was observed a few times. Compared with germline, one end of the junction differs, possibly owing to a read error. The gene calls are TRBV6-1 and TRBJ1-6; no clear D gene. The CDR3 runs to 11 residues. Germline V gene sequence: CDR1 MNHNS, CDR2 SASEGT. CDR3 sequence: CASREGSPLHF. For the CDR3, the DNA is TGTGCCAGCAGGGAAGGGTCACCCCTCCACTTT.

The V gene is TRBV5-1, the J gene TRBJ2-2; 8 positions match TRBD1. The germline V gene has CDR1 SGHRS and CDR2 YFSETQ. The V and J ends lost 0 bases and 4 bases, in that order; junction bases with no gene match: 5. The CDR3 extends over 16 amino acids. CDR3 amino acids: CASSLDYRGVTGELFF. The CDR3 nucleotides are TGCGCCAGCAGCTTGGATTACAGGGGGGTCACCGGGGAGCTGTTTTTT.

This clonotype has only a few counts. The chain combines TRBV5-1 with TRBJ2-2, with 11 bases fitting TRBD2. The V segment lost 4 bases and the J segment 6 bases; nucleotides outside the gene matches: 5. The CDR3 contains 15 residues. CDR1 and CDR2 (germline): SGHRS, YFSETQ. CDR3 amino acids: CASSRGLAAAGELFF. The CDR3 DNA reads as TGCGCCAGCAGCCGGGGACTAGCGGCCGCCGGGGAGCTGTTTTTT.

Only a few counts were recorded for this clonotype. This chain connects TRBV24-1 to TRBJ2-1, with 10 bases identical to TRBD2. V was clipped by 4 bases and J by 7 bases; unmatched bases: 9. Germline V CDR1 and CDR2: KGHDR, SFDVKD. The CDR3 has 16 amino acids. For the CDR3, the DNA is TGTGCCACCAGTGACCCAAGCGGGGGGGCCGGGAATGAGCAGTTCTTC. Translation gives CATSDPSGGAGNEQFF.